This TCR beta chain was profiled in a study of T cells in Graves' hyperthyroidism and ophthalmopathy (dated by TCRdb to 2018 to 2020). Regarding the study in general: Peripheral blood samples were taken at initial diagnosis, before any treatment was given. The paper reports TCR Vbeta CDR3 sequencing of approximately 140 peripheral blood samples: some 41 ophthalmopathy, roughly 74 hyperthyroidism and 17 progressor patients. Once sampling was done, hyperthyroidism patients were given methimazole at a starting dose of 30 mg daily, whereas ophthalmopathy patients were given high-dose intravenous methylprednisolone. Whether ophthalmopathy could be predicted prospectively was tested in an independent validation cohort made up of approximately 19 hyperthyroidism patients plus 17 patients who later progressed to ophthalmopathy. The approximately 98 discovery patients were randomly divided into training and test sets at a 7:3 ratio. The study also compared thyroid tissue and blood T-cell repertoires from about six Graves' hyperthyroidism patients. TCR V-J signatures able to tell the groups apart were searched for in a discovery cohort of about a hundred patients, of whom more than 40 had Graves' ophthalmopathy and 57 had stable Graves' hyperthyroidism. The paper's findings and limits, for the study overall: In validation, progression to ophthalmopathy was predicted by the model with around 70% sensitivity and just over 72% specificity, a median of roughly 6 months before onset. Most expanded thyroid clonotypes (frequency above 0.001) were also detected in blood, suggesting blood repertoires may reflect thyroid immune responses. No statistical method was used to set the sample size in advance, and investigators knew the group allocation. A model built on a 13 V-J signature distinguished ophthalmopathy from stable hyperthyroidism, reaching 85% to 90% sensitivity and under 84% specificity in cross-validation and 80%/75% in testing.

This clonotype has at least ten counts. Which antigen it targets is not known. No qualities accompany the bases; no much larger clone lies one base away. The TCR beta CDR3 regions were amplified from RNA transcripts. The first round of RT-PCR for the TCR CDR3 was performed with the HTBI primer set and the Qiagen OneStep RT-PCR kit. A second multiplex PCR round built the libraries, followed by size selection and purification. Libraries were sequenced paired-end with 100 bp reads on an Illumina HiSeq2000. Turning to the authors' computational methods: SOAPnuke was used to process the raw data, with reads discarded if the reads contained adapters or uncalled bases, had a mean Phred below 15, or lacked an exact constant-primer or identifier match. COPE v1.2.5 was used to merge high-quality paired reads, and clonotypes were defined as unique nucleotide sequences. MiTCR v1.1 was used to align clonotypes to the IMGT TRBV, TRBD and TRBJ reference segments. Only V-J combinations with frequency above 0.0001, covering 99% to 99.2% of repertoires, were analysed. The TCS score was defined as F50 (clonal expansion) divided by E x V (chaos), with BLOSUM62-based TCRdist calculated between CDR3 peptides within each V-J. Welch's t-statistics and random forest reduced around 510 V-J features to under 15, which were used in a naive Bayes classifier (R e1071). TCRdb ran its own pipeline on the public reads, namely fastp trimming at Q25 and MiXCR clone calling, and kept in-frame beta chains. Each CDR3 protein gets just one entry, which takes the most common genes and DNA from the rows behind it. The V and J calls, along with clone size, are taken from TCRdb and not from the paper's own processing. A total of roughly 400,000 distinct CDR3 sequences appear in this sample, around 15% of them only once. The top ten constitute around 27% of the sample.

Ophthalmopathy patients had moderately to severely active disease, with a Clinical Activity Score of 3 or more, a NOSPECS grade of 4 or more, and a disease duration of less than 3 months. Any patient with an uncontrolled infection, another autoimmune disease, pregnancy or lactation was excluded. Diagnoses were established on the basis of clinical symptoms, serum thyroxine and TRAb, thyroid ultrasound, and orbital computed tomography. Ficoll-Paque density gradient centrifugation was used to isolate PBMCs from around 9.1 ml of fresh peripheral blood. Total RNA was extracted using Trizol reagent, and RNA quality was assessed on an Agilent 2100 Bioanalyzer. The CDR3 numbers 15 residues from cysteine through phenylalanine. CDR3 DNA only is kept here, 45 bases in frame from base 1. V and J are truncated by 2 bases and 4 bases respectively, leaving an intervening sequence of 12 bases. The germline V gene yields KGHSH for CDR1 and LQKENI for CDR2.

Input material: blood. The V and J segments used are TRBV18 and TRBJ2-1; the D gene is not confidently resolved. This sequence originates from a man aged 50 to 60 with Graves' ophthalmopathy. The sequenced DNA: TGTGCCAGCTCACCAGTTCAGCCCTCTTACAATGAGCAGTTCTTC. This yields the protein CASSPVQPSYNEQFF.